This TCR beta chain is drawn from a study of long-term antiretroviral therapy in people with HIV. Study-wide results and limits: Blood was collected between about 2003 and 2017, possibly under older ART regimens. Pre-ART-expanded clones dominated the repertoire at all time points. Diversity increased after ART yet remained lower than in transplant donor controls.

On this clone: Its antigen is unidentified.

The CDR3 sequence is 15 residues long. Per the germline V gene, CDR1 is SGHNT and CDR2 is YYREEE (reference sequence). Trimming removed 4 bases from V and 3 bases from J; junction bases left unmatched: 6. This was the immunoSEQ v3.0 assay at survey level. The data were produced by immunoSEQ multiplex PCR, yet TCRdb's version contains in-frame clones alone and is incomplete. The sample has roughly 29,000 clones; 80% are singletons. The material was unsorted PBMCs, obtained 0.3 years after starting antiretroviral therapy. This sequence originates from a man between 35 and 55 years old with HIV. The V and J genes are TRBV5-4 and TRBJ2-4, with 8 bases that match TRBD2. The CDR3 region is CASSPGGADKNIQYF. The CDR3 region has the DNA TGTGCCAGCAGCCCCGGGGGGGCGGACAAAAACATTCAGTACTTC.